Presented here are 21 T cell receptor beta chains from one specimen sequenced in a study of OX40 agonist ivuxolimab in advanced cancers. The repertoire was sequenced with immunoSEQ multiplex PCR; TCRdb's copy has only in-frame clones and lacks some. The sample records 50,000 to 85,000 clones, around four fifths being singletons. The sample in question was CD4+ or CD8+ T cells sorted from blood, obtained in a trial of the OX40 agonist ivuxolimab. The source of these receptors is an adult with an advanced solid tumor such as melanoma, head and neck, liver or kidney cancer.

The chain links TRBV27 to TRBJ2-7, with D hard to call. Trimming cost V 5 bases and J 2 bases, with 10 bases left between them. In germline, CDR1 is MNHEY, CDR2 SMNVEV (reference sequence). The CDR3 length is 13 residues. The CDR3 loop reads CASSPSPPYEQYF. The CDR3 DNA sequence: TGTGCCAGCAGTCCCTCCCCCCCCTACGAGCAGTACTTC.

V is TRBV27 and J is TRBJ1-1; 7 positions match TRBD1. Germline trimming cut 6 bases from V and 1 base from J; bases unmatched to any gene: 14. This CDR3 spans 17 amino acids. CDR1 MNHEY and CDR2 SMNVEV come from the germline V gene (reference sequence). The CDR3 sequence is CASRTSQAGQQNTEAFF. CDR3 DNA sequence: TGTGCCAGCAGAACCTCCCAAGCGGGACAGCAGAACACTGAAGCTTTCTTT.

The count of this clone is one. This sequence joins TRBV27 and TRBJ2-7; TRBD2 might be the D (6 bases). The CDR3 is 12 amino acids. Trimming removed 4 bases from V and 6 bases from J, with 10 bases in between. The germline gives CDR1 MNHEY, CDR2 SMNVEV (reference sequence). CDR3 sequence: CASSSGGSEQYF. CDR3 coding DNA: TGTGCCAGCAGTTCCGGAGGGAGCGAGCAGTACTTC.

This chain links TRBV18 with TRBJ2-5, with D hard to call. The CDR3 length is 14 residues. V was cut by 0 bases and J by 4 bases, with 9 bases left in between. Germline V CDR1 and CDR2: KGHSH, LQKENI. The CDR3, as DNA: TGTGCCAGCTCACCACCCCCCCCGGGAGAGACCCAGTACTTC. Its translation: CASSPPPPGETQYF.

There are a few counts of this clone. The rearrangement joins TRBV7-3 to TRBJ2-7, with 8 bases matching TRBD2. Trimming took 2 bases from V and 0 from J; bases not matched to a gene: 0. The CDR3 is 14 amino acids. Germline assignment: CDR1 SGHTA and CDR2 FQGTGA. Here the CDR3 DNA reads TGTGCCAGCAGCTTACGGGGGGGCTCCTACGAGCAGTACTTC. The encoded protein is CASSLRGGSYEQYF. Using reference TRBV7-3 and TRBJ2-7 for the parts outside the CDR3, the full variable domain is GAGVSQTPSNKVTEKGKYVELRCDPISGHTALYWYRQSLGQGPEFLIYFQGTGAADDSGLPNDRFFAVRPEGSVSTLKIQRTERGDSAVYLCASSLRGGSYEQYFGPGTRLTVT.

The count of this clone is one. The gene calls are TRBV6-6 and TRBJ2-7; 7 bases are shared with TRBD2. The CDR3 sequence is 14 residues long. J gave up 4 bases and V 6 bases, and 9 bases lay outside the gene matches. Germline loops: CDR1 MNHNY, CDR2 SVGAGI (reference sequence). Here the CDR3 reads CASRTGTTTYEQYF. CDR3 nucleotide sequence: TGTGCCAGCAGAACCGGGACTACTACTTACGAGCAGTACTTC.

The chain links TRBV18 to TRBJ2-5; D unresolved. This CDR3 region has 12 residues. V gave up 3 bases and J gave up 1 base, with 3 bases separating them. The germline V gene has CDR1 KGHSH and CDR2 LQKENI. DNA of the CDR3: TGTGCCAGCTCACCCACCCAAGAGACCCAGTACTTC. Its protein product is CASSPTQETQYF.

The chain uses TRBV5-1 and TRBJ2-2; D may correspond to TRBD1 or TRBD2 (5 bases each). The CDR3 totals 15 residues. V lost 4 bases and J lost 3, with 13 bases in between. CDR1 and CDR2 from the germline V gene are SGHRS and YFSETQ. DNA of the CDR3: TGCGCCAGCAGCATCGGTTTGGGGGACACCGGGGAGCTGTTTTTT. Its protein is CASSIGLGDTGELFF.

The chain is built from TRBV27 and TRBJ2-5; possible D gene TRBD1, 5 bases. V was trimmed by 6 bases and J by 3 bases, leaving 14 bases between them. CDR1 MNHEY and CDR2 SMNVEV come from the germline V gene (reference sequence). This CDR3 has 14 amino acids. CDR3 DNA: TGTGCCAGCAGCCATGACAGAGTTGAAGAGACCCAGTACTTC. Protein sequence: CASSHDRVEETQYF.

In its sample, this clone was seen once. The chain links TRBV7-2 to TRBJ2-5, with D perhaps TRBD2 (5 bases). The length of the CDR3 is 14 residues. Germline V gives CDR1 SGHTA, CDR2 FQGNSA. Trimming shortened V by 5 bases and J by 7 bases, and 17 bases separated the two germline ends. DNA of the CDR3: TGTGCCAGCAGCCCAGAGGGTGGGTTGAGGACCCAGTACTTC. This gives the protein CASSPEGGLRTQYF.

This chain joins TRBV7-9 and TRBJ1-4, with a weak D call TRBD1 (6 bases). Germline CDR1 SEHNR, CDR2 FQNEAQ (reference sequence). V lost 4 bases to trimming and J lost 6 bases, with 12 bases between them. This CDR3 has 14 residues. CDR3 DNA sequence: TGTGCCAGCAGCTCACAGGGTCTGGATGAAAAACTGTTTTTT. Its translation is CASSSQGLDEKLFF. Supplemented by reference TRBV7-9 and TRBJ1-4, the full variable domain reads DTGVSQNPRHKITKRGQNVTFRCDPISEHNRLYWYRQTLGQGPEFLTYFQNEAQLEKSRLLSDRFSAERPKGSFSTLEIQRTEQGDSAMYLCASSSQGLDEKLFFGSGTQLSVL.

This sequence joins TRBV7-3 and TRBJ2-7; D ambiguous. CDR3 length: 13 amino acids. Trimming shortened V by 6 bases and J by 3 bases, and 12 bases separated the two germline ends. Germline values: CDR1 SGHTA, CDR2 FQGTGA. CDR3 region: CASSPTPSYEQYF. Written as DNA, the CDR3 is TGTGCCAGCAGTCCAACCCCTAGCTACGAGCAGTACTTC.

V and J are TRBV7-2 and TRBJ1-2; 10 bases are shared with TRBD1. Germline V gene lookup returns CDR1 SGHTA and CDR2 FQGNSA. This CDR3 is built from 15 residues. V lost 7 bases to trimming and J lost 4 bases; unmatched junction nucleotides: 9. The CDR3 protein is CASTTSGTGAYGYTF. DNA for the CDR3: TGTGCCAGCACCACGTCCGGGACAGGGGCCTATGGCTACACCTTC. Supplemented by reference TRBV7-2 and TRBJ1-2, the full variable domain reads GAGVSQSPSNKVTEKGKDVELRCDPISGHTALYWYRQSLGQGLEFLIYFQGNSAPDKSGLPSDRFSAERTGGSVSTLTIQRTQQEDSAVYLCASTTSGTGAYGYTFGSGTRLTVV.

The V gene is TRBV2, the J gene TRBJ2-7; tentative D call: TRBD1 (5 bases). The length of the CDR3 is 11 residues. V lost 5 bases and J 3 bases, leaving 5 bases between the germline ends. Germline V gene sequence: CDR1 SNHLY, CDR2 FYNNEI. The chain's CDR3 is CASSQGYEQYF. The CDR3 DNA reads TGTGCCAGCAGTCAGGGCTACGAGCAGTACTTC.

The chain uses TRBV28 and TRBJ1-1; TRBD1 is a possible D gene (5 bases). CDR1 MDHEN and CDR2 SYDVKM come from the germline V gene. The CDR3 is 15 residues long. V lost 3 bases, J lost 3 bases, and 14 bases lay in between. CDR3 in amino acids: CASSLPQWGDTEAFF. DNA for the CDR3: TGTGCCAGCAGTTTGCCCCAATGGGGGGACACTGAAGCTTTCTTT.

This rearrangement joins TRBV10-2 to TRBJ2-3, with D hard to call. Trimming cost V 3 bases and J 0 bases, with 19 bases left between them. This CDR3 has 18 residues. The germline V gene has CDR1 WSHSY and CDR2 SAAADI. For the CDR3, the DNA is TGCGCCAGCAGTGACCCAAGTGGACCATCCCTTAGCACAGATACGCAGTATTTT. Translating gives CASSDPSGPSLSTDTQYF.

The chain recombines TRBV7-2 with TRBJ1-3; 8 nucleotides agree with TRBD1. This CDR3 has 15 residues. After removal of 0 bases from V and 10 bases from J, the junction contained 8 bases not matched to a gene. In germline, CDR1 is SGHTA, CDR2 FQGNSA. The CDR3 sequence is CASSLAGQGTATIYF. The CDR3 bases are TGTGCCAGCAGCTTAGCCGGACAGGGTACGGCTACCATATATTTT.

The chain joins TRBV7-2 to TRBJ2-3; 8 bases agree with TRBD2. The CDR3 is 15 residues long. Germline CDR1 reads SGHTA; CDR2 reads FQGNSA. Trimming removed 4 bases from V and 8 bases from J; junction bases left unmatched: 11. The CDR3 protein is CASSSTSAGEGTQYF. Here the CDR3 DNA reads TGTGCCAGCAGCTCGACTAGCGCGGGAGAAGGTACGCAGTATTTT.

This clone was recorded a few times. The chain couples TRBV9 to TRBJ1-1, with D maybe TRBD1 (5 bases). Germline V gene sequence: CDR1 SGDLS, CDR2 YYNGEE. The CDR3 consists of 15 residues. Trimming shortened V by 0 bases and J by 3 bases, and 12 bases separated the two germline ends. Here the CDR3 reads CASSVDEGLDTEAFF. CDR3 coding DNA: TGTGCCAGCAGCGTAGACGAGGGGCTAGACACTGAAGCTTTCTTT.

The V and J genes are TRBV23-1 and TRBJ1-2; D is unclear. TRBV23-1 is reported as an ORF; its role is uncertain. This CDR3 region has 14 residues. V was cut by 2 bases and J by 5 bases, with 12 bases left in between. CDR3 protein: CASSQLRLRYGYTF. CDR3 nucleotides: TGCGCCAGCAGTCAACTCCGGTTGAGGTATGGCTACACCTTC.

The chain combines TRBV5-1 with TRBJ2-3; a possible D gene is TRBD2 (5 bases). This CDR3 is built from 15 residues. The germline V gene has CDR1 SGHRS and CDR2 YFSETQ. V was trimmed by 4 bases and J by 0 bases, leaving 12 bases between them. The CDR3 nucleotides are TGCGCCAGCAGCCAGGAGGAACCGAGCACAGATACGCAGTATTTT. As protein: CASSQEEPSTDTQYF. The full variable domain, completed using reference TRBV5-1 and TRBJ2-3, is KAGVTQTPRYLIKTRGQQVTLSCSPISGHRSVSWYQQTPGQGLQFLFEYFSETQRNKGNFPGRFSGRQFSNSRSEMNVSTLELGDSALYLCASSQEEPSTDTQYFGPGTRLTVL.